Below, 11 T cell receptor beta chains from the same sample are listed, as sequenced in a study of beta chain features in type 1 diabetes. Investigators reverse transcribed all isolated RNA, so they sequenced expressed TCRB transcripts. Clones were read by immunoSEQ multiplex PCR, and TCRdb kept only the in-frame ones, dropping some. The table lists hundreds of thousands of clones, roughly 13% of them singletons, with about 0.01% in the top ten. These receptors are not linked to any known antigen. General study findings and limits: There was a moderate but significant shortening of TCRB CDR3s in all four CD4+ subsets of Type 1 diabetes patients.

What was sequenced was naive CD4+ T cells from blood. The receptors originated from a woman younger than 30 with type 1 diabetes.

This chain links TRBV7-2 with TRBJ2-2, with D perhaps matching TRBD2 (5 bases). The germline V gene encodes CDR1 SGHTA and CDR2 FQGNSA. The CDR3 is 15 residues long. The V and J ends lost 5 bases and 4 bases respectively, with 14 bases between them. The chain's CDR3 is CASSRSSGSTGELFF. The CDR3, as DNA: TGTGCCAGCAGCCGAAGCTCGGGGAGCACCGGGGAGCTGTTTTTT.

This sequence joins TRBV13 and TRBJ1-5; D is possibly TRBD1 (6 bases). This CDR3 region has 13 residues. Germline V gene sequence: CDR1 PRHDT, CDR2 FYEKMQ (reference sequence). Between the trimmed V and J ends, which lost 5 bases and 5 bases, there was a span of 10 bases. This CDR3 is CASSQGQDQPQHF. In DNA, the CDR3 is TGTGCCAGCAGCCAGGGACAAGATCAGCCCCAGCATTTT. Full variable domain (missing parts from reference TRBV13 and TRBJ1-5): AAGVIQSPRHLIKEKRETATLKCYPIPRHDTVYWYQQGPGQDPQFLISFYEKMQSDKGSIPDRFSAQQFSDYHSELNMSSLELGDSALYFCASSQGQDQPQHFGDGTRLSIL.

This clone appeared a few times. This chain uses TRBV5-4 with TRBJ2-3, with 8 bases identical to TRBD1. V lost 3 bases to trimming and J lost 4 bases; unmatched junction nucleotides: 4. Germline V gives CDR1 SGHNT, CDR2 YYREEE (reference sequence). There are 14 residues in the CDR3. Here the CDR3 DNA reads TGTGCCAGCAGCTCCCAACAGGGGGCAGATACGCAGTATTTT. This codes for CASSSQQGADTQYF.

The genes are TRBV30 and TRBJ2-5; D is ambiguous. The CDR3 runs 11 residues. Germline V gene sequence: CDR1 GTSNPN, CDR2 SVGIG (reference sequence). With 7 bases removed from V and 9 bases from J, the gap between germline ends came to 15 bases. The CDR3 is CASSGFPSQYF. DNA for the CDR3: TGTGCCTCCTCCGGTTTCCCCTCCCAGTACTTC.

The chain joins TRBV10-3 to TRBJ1-2; 9 bases are a match to TRBD1. Trimming at V came to 3 bases and at J to 6 bases, leaving 5 bases not matched to a gene. Germline V gene data show CDR1 as ENHRY and CDR2 as SYGVKD. The CDR3 totals 14 residues. CDR3 sequence reads: CAISDPGQGNGYTF. CDR3 bases: TGTGCCATCAGTGACCCCGGACAGGGGAATGGCTACACCTTC.

This clone came up a few times. The chain recombines TRBV14 with TRBJ1-6; 8 positions agree with TRBD1. CDR1 and CDR2 (germline): SGHDN, FVKESK. After removal of 4 bases from V and 4 bases from J, the junction contained 9 bases not matched to a gene. The CDR3 is 17 residues long. The chain's CDR3 is CASSPYRGQAYNSPLHF. CDR3 bases: TGTGCCAGCAGCCCCTACCGGGGACAGGCTTATAATTCACCCCTCCACTTT. Variable domain in full (rest from reference TRBV14 and TRBJ1-6): EAGVTQFPSHSVIEKGQTVTLRCDPISGHDNLYWYRRVMGKEIKFLLHFVKESKQDESGMPNNRFLAERTGGTYSTLKVQPAELEDSGVYFCASSPYRGQAYNSPLHFGNGTRLTVT.

This clone was detected only a few times. This chain joins TRBV7-9 and TRBJ2-3; tentatively, D is TRBD2 (7 bases). This CDR3 has 15 amino acids. V lost 3 bases to trimming and J lost 4 bases, with 14 bases between them. CDR1 and CDR2 from the germline V gene are SEHNR and FQNEAQ (reference sequence). The CDR3 loop is CASSFTGGPADTQYF. The DNA for the CDR3 is TGTGCCAGCAGCTTCACCGGGGGGCCAGCAGATACGCAGTATTTT.

This clone came up a few times. The chain uses TRBV7-2 and TRBJ2-4, with 7 positions matching TRBD2. The CDR3 covers 15 residues. Trimming removed 8 bases from V and 0 bases from J; junction bases left unmatched: 7. Germline CDR1 reads SGHTA; CDR2 reads FQGNSA. The CDR3 nucleotides read TGTGCCAGCGGGGGGGACTACTTAGCCAAAAACATTCAGTACTTC. This codes for CASGGDYLAKNIQYF.

This clone was seen more than once but under ten times. The CDR3 nucleotides read TGTGCCAGCAGCGTCGGACGGGAGAACACTGAAGCTTTCTTT. It encodes CASSVGRENTEAFF. The chain couples TRBV7-2 to TRBJ1-1, with no clear D. The V end was cut by 5 bases, the J end by 1 base, with 11 bases between. CDR3 size: 14 residues. CDR1 is SGHTA and CDR2 is FQGNSA in the germline V gene.

This clone was observed a handful of times. J is TRBJ2-5 and V is TRBV5-6; 7 bases line up with TRBD1. Germline CDR1 SGHDT, CDR2 YYEEEE. The ends lost 4 bases at V and 5 bases at J; junction bases unmatched: 11. The length of the CDR3 is 15 residues. CDR3 bases: TGTGCCAGCAGCCGACTCATACAGGGGCTTGAGACCCAGTACTTC. This codes for CASSRLIQGLETQYF.

This clone was seen only a few times. At one end, the junction sequence differs from germline, possibly due to a read error. This sequence joins TRBV9 and TRBJ2-3, with 9 bases aligning to TRBD2. CDR1 is SGDLS and CDR2 is YYNGEE in the germline V gene. The CDR3 has 14 amino acids. CDR3 sequence reads: CASTVAGGTDTQYF. The CDR3 DNA sequence: TGTGCCAGCACCGTAGCGGGAGGCACAGATACGCAGTATTTT.